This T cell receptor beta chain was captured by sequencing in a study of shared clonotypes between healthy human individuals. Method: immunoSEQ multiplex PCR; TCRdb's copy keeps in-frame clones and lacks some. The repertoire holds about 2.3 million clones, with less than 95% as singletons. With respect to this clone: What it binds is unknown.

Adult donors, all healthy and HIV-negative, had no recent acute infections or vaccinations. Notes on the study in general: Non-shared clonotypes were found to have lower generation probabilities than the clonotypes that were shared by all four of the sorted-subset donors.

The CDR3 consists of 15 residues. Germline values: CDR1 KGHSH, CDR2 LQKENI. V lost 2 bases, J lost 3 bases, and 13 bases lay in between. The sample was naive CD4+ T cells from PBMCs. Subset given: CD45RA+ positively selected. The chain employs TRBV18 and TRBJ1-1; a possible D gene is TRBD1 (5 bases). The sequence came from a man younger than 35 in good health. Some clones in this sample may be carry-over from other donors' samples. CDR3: CASSPRTLVYTEAFF. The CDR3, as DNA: TGTGCCAGCTCACCAAGGACACTGGTTTACACTGAAGCTTTCTTT.